The sequence of this T cell receptor beta chain was determined in a study of regulatory T cells in long-lasting Graves disease. CDR3 regions were amplified by Arm-PCR using iRepertoire HTBI primers to build TCR beta libraries. Using its own MiXCR run on the multiplex PCR reads, TCRdb lists one record per CDR3 protein. The sample consists of 600,000 to 850,000 distinct CDR3 sequences, 30% of them appearing once. Deletions cut 0 bases from V and 6 bases from J, with 17 bases between. The length of the CDR3 is 15 residues. CDR1 is DFQATT and CDR2 is SNEGSKA in the germline V gene (reference sequence). Time point: persistent/refractory GD, antithyroid drugs over 5 years with positive TRAb. PBMC-extracted RNA yielded the TCR library.

This sequence was found in a female donor with Graves disease. Source: peripheral blood mononuclear cells (PBMCs), taken when the disease was refractory, from a patient treated with antithyroid drugs. The chain is built from TRBV20-1 and TRBJ1-2, with D perhaps TRBD1 (6 bases). CDR3 in DNA: TGCAGTGCTAGAGATCAGGGGCTCTGGGGAAATGGCTACACCTTC. It encodes CSARDQGLWGNGYTF.